This passage covers 15 T cell receptor beta chains from one sample sequenced in a study of beta chain features in type 1 diabetes. No antigens are known for them. Whole-study results and caveats: Shorter TCRB CDR3s, moderately but significantly so, marked every one of the four CD4+ subsets in Type 1 diabetes patients.

Reverse transcribing all isolated RNA meant expressed TCRB transcripts were sequenced. Sequenced by immunoSEQ multiplex PCR; TCRdb stores in-frame clones only, minus some. The sample has 500,000 to 850,000 clones, over 11% seen once; the top ten hold 0.03% to 0.045%. The sequenced sample was naive CD4+ T cells from blood. These receptors all come from a man younger than 30 with type 1 diabetes.

This clone appeared a few times. The chain is built from TRBV7-9 and TRBJ2-5; 9 bases fit TRBD1. Germline CDR1 SEHNR, CDR2 FQNEAQ (reference sequence). This CDR3 has 15 residues. V trimming: 6 bases; J trimming: 4 bases; junction bases outside the gene matches: 9. For the CDR3, the DNA is TGTGCCAGCAGGTTACAGGGGGCTGAGGCAGAGACCCAGTACTTC. It yields the protein CASRLQGAEAETQYF.

This clone has more than one count but fewer than ten. The J gene is TRBJ1-5, the V gene TRBV19; the D is unclear. With 5 bases removed from V and 4 bases from J, the gap between germline ends came to 9 bases. The CDR3 totals 13 residues. The germline V gene has CDR1 LNHDA and CDR2 SQIVND (reference sequence). The DNA of the CDR3 is TGTGCCAGTAGTGATGACCCAAATCAGCCCCAGCATTTT. Translating gives CASSDDPNQPQHF. Combining the CDR3 with reference TRBV19 and TRBJ1-5 gives the whole variable domain DGGITQSPKYLFRKEGQNVTLSCEQNLNHDAMYWYRQDPGQGLRLIYYSQIVNDFQKGDIAEGYSVSREKKESFPLTVTSAQKNPTAFYLCASSDDPNQPQHFGDGTRLSIL.

The chain has TRBV5-1 and TRBJ1-2, with D hard to call. This CDR3 comprises 14 residues. Trimming removed 4 bases at V and 3 bases at J, with 13 bases between. Germline V gives CDR1 SGHRS, CDR2 YFSETQ. Here the CDR3 reads CASSLDRNDYGYTF. In DNA, the CDR3 is TGCGCCAGCAGCCTGGATCGGAACGACTATGGCTACACCTTC.

The genes are TRBV7-9 and TRBJ2-7; TRBD1 agrees at 7 bases. CDR1 is SEHNR and CDR2 is FQNEAQ in the germline V gene (reference sequence). The CDR3 is made up of 14 amino acids. V dropped 5 bases and J dropped 6; count of bases not matched to a gene: 10. The CDR3 loop is CASSRDRVGGEQYF. The CDR3 nucleotides read TGTGCCAGCAGCCGCGACAGGGTGGGCGGCGAGCAGTACTTC.

The chain is built from TRBV28 and TRBJ2-7; unclear D gene. V lost 6 bases, J lost 4 bases, and 13 bases lay in between. Germline V CDR1 and CDR2: MDHEN, SYDVKM. CDR3 length: 13 amino acids. The chain's CDR3 is CASSHGPLYEQYF. In DNA, the CDR3 is TGTGCCAGCAGCCACGGGCCCTTATACGAGCAGTACTTC.

A few counts support this clone. This chain connects TRBV29-1 to TRBJ2-7, with a possible D match to TRBD1 (5 bases). CDR1 and CDR2 (germline): SQVTM, ANQGSEA. The CDR3 spans 12 residues. Trimming left V 3 bases short and J 6 bases short, with 12 bases between. The CDR3 DNA follows: TGCAGCGTTGAGGTTCAGGGTGCCGAGCAGTACTTC. It is translated as CSVEVQGAEQYF.

This clone has just a few counts. This sequence joins TRBV7-9 and TRBJ2-7, with 9 bases matching TRBD1. The germline V gene encodes CDR1 SEHNR and CDR2 FQNEAQ (reference sequence). The CDR3 has 14 residues. J was trimmed by 7 bases and V by 6 bases; bases with no gene match: 10. The CDR3 coding sequence is TGTGCCAGCAGTTCGGGACAGGGCTTTAGGGAGCAGTACTTC. This translates into CASSSGQGFREQYF.

Only a few counts were recorded for this clone. This chain links TRBV30 with TRBJ2-1; D ambiguous. The V end was cut by 3 bases, the J end by 6 bases, with 9 bases between. Germline-derived CDR1 and CDR2 are GTSNPN and SVGIG (reference sequence). The CDR3 runs 12 residues. The CDR3 region has the DNA TGTGCCTGGAGCCCTGGCGTCAATGAGCAGTTCTTC. Its protein product is CAWSPGVNEQFF. The complete variable domain, with remaining parts taken from reference TRBV30 and TRBJ2-1, reads SQTIHQWPATLVQPVGSPLSLECTVEGTSNPNLYWYRQAAGRGLQLLFYSVGIGQISSEVPQNLSASRPQDRQFILSSKKLLLSDSGFYLCAWSPGVNEQFFGPGTRLTVL.

V is TRBV30 and J is TRBJ1-2; D unresolved. Germline CDR1 GTSNPN, CDR2 SVGIG (reference sequence). Trimming shortened V by 0 bases and J by 1 base, and 9 bases separated the two germline ends. The CDR3 loop spans 14 amino acids. CDR3 in amino acids: CAWSVGGRNYGYTF. CDR3 bases: TGTGCCTGGAGTGTAGGCGGGCGTAACTATGGCTACACCTTC.

Concerning this clone itself: This sample includes further DNA sequences coding for the same CDR3. The chain is built from TRBV11-2 and TRBJ2-7; tentatively, D is TRBD2 (5 bases). Germline V lookup: CDR1 SGHAT, CDR2 FQNNGV. Between the trimmed V and J ends, which lost 2 bases and 3 bases, there was a span of 8 bases. The CDR3 is made up of 13 amino acids. CDR3: CASSLIGVYEQYF. CDR3 in DNA: TGTGCCAGCAGCTTAATCGGGGTCTACGAGCAGTACTTC.

The rearrangement uses TRBV25-1 and TRBJ1-2; D is unclear. The CDR3 totals 14 residues. Trimming took 2 bases from V and 3 from J, leaving 10 bases between them. Germline lookup yields CDR1 MGHDK and CDR2 SYGVNS. The CDR3, as DNA: TGTGCCAGCAGTGAACCCGGGCTTGACTATGGCTACACCTTC. Amino acids: CASSEPGLDYGYTF.

The V and J genes are TRBV30 and TRBJ2-3; TRBD2 matches 7 bases. CDR3 length: 14 residues. With 2 bases clipped from V and 2 bases from J, the junction kept 4 bases outside the gene matches. Germline-derived CDR1 and CDR2 are GTSNPN and SVGIG (reference sequence). The CDR3 coding sequence is TGTGCCTGGAGTCCTGGGGGGGACACAGATACGCAGTATTTT. It specifies CAWSPGGDTDTQYF.

This clone appeared a few times. The gene calls are TRBV11-2 and TRBJ2-7; no firm D call. V lost 4 bases to trimming and J lost 2 bases, with 12 bases between them. This CDR3 comprises 14 residues. Germline V gives CDR1 SGHAT, CDR2 FQNNGV. CDR3 nucleotides: TGTGCCAGCAGCTCACGGGTCGGCCCCTACGAGCAGTACTTC. This encodes CASSSRVGPYEQYF.

This clone was seen a few times. This chain joins TRBV6-1 and TRBJ1-2; no reliable D call. This CDR3 region has 14 residues. Germline values: CDR1 MNHNS, CDR2 SASEGT. Trimming took 6 bases from V and 4 from J, leaving 15 bases between them. The chain's CDR3 is CASRLLGIGYGYTF. Written as DNA, the CDR3 is TGTGCCAGCAGATTATTAGGAATCGGCTATGGCTACACCTTC.

In this sample, this clone turned up a few times. The chain carries TRBV4-1 and TRBJ2-7, with D perhaps TRBD1 (5 bases). CDR1 is MGHRA, CDR2 YSYEKL, per germline. The CDR3 is 15 amino acids. V dropped 0 bases and J dropped 7 bases, with 16 bases sitting between them. In DNA, the CDR3 is TGCGCCAGCAGCCAAGATTCGACAGTTTTACGGGAGCAGTACTTC. It is translated as CASSQDSTVLREQYF.